The 5 T cell receptor beta chains presented below share a single source sample, sequenced in a study of siplizumab effects on memory and regulatory T cells. Repertoires were generated with immunoSEQ multiplex PCR, while TCRdb's copy carries only in-frame clones and drops some. Here the sample spans about 1,000 clones, roughly 70% being singletons. Sequencing input: TEMRA CD8+ T cells sorted from blood. The subset: unstimulated CD8+ CD45RA+ effector memory T cells. These receptors came from a human donor in good health.

The chain carries TRBV5-4 and TRBJ2-3, with D perhaps TRBD2 (6 bases). Germline values: CDR1 SGHNT, CDR2 YYREEE (reference sequence). The CDR3 is 14 residues long. V gave up 0 bases and J gave up 6 bases, with 11 bases separating them. The CDR3 DNA sequence: TGTGCCAGCAGCTTGGAGGCTAGCGTCGATACGCAGTATTTT. Translation: CASSLEASVDTQYF.

On this clone: Since a far larger clone is one base different, this is likely a read error. This chain joins TRBV4-1 and TRBJ2-7; 7 bases are shared with TRBD1. This CDR3 has 13 amino acids. The germline V gene encodes CDR1 MGHRA and CDR2 YSYEKL. CDR3 coding DNA: TGCGCCCGCAGCCAGACAGGGTCCTACGAGCAGTACTTC. Protein: CARSQTGSYEQYF.

The genes are TRBV7-8 and TRBJ2-3, with a weak D call TRBD2 (5 bases). V shed 10 bases and J shed 2 bases, with 10 bases lying between them. CDR3 length: 12 residues. In germline, CDR1 is SGHVS, CDR2 FQNEAQ. The CDR3 coding sequence is TGTGCCATCCGGGATCACACAGATACGCAGTATTTT. This codes for CAIRDHTDTQYF.

This clone was observed a handful of times. This rearrangement joins TRBV4-1 to TRBJ1-3, with no clear D. Germline V CDR1 and CDR2: MGHRA, YSYEKL. V was clipped by 1 base and J by 4 bases, with 8 bases between them. The CDR3 is 14 residues long. The CDR3 protein is CASSQVGRGNTIYF. In DNA, the CDR3 is TGCGCCAGCAGCCAAGTAGGGCGCGGAAACACCATATATTTT.

The genes are TRBV7-1 and TRBJ2-5; possibly TRBD2 for D (6 bases). TRBV7-1 is recorded as an ORF, its role being uncertain. V dropped 5 bases and J dropped 2 bases, with 12 bases sitting between them. This CDR3 has 14 residues. CDR3 coding DNA: TGTGCCAGCAGCCTAGGGACTCTTCAAGAGACCCAGTACTTC. Encoded protein: CASSLGTLQETQYF.